One and the same sample provided the 11 T cell receptor beta chains below, sequenced in a study of T cells in Graves' hyperthyroidism and ophthalmopathy. Researchers took RNA transcripts and amplified the TCR beta CDR3 regions from them. When the TCR CDR3 underwent first-round RT-PCR, the HTBI primer set was used. From the multiplex PCR reads, TCRdb called clonotypes with MiXCR, one entry per CDR3 protein. The sample contains around 360,000 distinct CDR3 sequences, about 16% of which appear only once. Input material: blood. The receptor source for this set is an older woman with Graves' ophthalmopathy.

This clonotype was counted a single time. The chain employs TRBV7-9 and TRBJ2-1, with 10 bases aligning to TRBD2. Germline V lookup: CDR1 SEHNR, CDR2 FQNEAQ (reference sequence). This CDR3 has 14 amino acids. J gave up 7 bases and V 5 bases, and 5 bases lay outside the gene matches. The DNA for the CDR3 is TGTGCCAGCAGCCCTAGCGGGAGTGCGAATGAGCAGTTCTTC. Protein sequence: CASSPSGSANEQFF.

This clonotype was seen at least ten times. V is TRBV28 and J is TRBJ1-2; TRBD1 is a possible D gene (5 bases). The germline CDR1 and CDR2 sequences are MDHEN and SYDVKM. The ends were cut back, 3 bases at V and 4 bases at J, with 15 bases in the middle. The CDR3 has 15 amino acids. This chain's CDR3 is CASSFPLGGSYGYTF. The CDR3 DNA sequence: TGTGCCAGCAGTTTCCCCCTTGGGGGGAGCTATGGCTACACCTTC.

This clonotype was counted only a few times. The chain carries TRBV20-1 and TRBJ1-5, with 7 bases lining up with TRBD1. The CDR3 covers 15 residues. The germline gives CDR1 DFQATT, CDR2 SNEGSKA (reference sequence). Unmatched junction bases numbered 7, after V lost 5 bases and J lost 0 bases. The CDR3 DNA reads TGCAGTGCTCTCAGGGGGTCCGGTAGCAATCAGCCCCAGCATTTT. Translated, it gives CSALRGSGSNQPQHF.

The chain couples TRBV19 to TRBJ2-5, with D uncertain. From germline, CDR1 is LNHDA and CDR2 SQIVND (reference sequence). V dropped 2 bases and J dropped 5 bases, with 9 bases sitting between them. This CDR3 has 13 residues. CDR3 in DNA: TGTGCCAGTAGTATAACCTCCCAGGAGACCCAGTACTTC. Amino acid sequence: CASSITSQETQYF.

This clonotype was detected many times. The CDR3 region is CASSQRDSLRKTQYF. The DNA of the CDR3 is TGTGCCAGCAGCCAGCGGGACAGCCTGAGGAAAACCCAGTACTTC. This sequence joins TRBV14 and TRBJ2-5, with D perhaps TRBD1 (7 bases). This CDR3 is 15 amino acids long. Trimming stripped 3 bases from V and 8 bases from J, with 19 bases between. Germline lookup yields CDR1 SGHDN and CDR2 FVKESK. The whole variable domain, remainder taken from reference TRBV14 and TRBJ2-5, is EAGVTQFPSHSVIEKGQTVTLRCDPISGHDNLYWYRRVMGKEIKFLLHFVKESKQDESGMPNNRFLAERTGGTYSTLKVQPAELEDSGVYFCASSQRDSLRKTQYFGPGTRLLVL.

This clonotype was recorded many times. The chain employs TRBV5-1 and TRBJ2-7, with 7 bases lining up with TRBD2. This CDR3 comprises 13 residues. The V gene end was trimmed by 5 bases and the J gene end by 6 bases; junction bases not matched to a gene: 8. The germline V gene encodes CDR1 SGHRS and CDR2 YFSETQ. The CDR3 nucleotides are TGCGCCAGCAGGGTGGGACTAAGGGGCGAGCAGTACTTC. Its translation is CASRVGLRGEQYF.

This clonotype was picked up many times. The chain combines TRBV20-1 with TRBJ2-1; D gene ambiguous. The V end was cut by 4 bases, the J end by 6 bases, with 7 bases between. The germline V gene encodes CDR1 DFQATT and CDR2 SNEGSKA (reference sequence). There are 11 residues in the CDR3. The CDR3 here is CSATSLNEQFF. The CDR3 coding sequence is TGCAGTGCTACCTCCCTCAATGAGCAGTTCTTC.

This clonotype has a count of ten or more. The chain has TRBV20-1 and TRBJ2-7; the match to TRBD2 covers 10 bases. V trimming: 0 bases; J trimming: 5 bases; junction bases outside the gene matches: 19. Germline lookup yields CDR1 DFQATT and CDR2 SNEGSKA (reference sequence). The CDR3 has 19 amino acids. Written as DNA, the CDR3 is TGCAGTGCTAGAGATCAGCCCCGGTGGACTAGCGGACCCCTTGACGAGCAGTACTTC. This sequence encodes CSARDQPRWTSGPLDEQYF.

This clonotype was detected ten times or more. This chain connects TRBV18 to TRBJ1-2; TRBD1 agrees at 7 bases. The CDR3 contains 16 residues. Trimming removed 3 bases from V and 1 base from J; junction bases left unmatched: 8. Germline assignment: CDR1 KGHSH and CDR2 LQKENI. The CDR3 protein is CASSPQSTGRNYGYTF. The DNA of the CDR3 is TGTGCCAGCTCACCCCAATCGACAGGGCGTAACTATGGCTACACCTTC.

The chain couples TRBV10-2 to TRBJ2-5, with 8 positions matching TRBD2. This CDR3 has 15 amino acids. With 3 bases clipped from V and 5 bases from J, the junction kept 8 bases outside the gene matches. Germline V CDR1 and CDR2: WSHSY, SAAADI. CDR3 amino acids: CASSEPRTSSETQYF. CDR3 in DNA: TGCGCCAGCAGTGAACCCAGGACTAGCAGTGAGACCCAGTACTTC.

This clonotype came up a few times. This chain links TRBV18 with TRBJ1-3, with 10 bases identical to TRBD1. Per the germline V gene, CDR1 is KGHSH and CDR2 is LQKENI. Losses at the gene ends were 3 bases for V and 7 bases for J; bases not matched to a gene: 6. The CDR3 sequence is 15 residues long. The CDR3 nucleotides are TGTGCCAGCTCACCTTCGGGGACAGGGGTTAACACCATATATTTT. Its translation is CASSPSGTGVNTIYF.